This TCR beta chain comes out of a study of OX40 agonist ivuxolimab in advanced cancers. Study overall: Intravenous ivuxolimab at 0.01 to 10 mg/kg was given to patients every 2 weeks. Enrollees could have had prior anti-PD-1, anti-PD-L1 or anti-CTLA-4 therapy, which 40% had received. Among those treated, three patients had partial responses, one with hepatocellular carcinoma and two with cutaneous melanoma. General study points: CD8+ T cells averaged more expanded clones than CD4+.

TCRdb's table, derived via immunoSEQ multiplex PCR, lists solely in-frame clones and lacks some. Of 79,000 or so clones listed, roughly 85% were seen once; the top ten hold about 0.6%. Germline CDR1 and CDR2: GTSNPN and SVGIG (reference sequence). Trimming stripped 1 base from V and 6 bases from J, with 16 bases between. The CDR3 has 15 amino acids. Points on this clone: Its antigen is not identified.

The sequence came from an adult with an advanced solid tumor such as melanoma, head and neck, liver or kidney cancer. The chain uses TRBV30 and TRBJ1-5, with a possible D match to TRBD1 (6 bases). The starting material was CD4+ or CD8+ T cells sorted from blood, obtained in a trial of the OX40 agonist ivuxolimab. The DNA of the CDR3 is TGTGCCTGGAGTGATCGTGCGGGGGCGAGTCAGCCCCAGCATTTT. Protein sequence: CAWSDRAGASQPQHF. Using reference TRBV30 and TRBJ1-5 for the parts outside the CDR3, the full variable domain is SQTIHQWPATLVQPVGSPLSLECTVEGTSNPNLYWYRQAAGRGLQLLFYSVGIGQISSEVPQNLSASRPQDRQFILSSKKLLLSDSGFYLCAWSDRAGASQPQHFGDGTRLSIL.